This T cell receptor beta chain was found in a study of human T cells and chemical hapten exposure. Overall study context: It was small differences in pooled library volume that mainly caused per-sample TCR yields to vary.

In its sample, this clonotype was seen many times. Per the original methods: Counts of TCRs in each sample centred on a median of around 92,000 and extended from around 24,000 to 710,000. One entry per CDR3 protein, called by TCRdb with MiXCR from the RACE reads. The V and J calls here are based on TCRdb, not the publication. In the table there are 150,000 to 200,000 distinct CDR3 sequences, roughly 15% of which are singletons. CDR1 SNHLY and CDR2 FYNNEI come from the germline V gene. With 3 bases removed from V and 5 bases from J, the gap between germline ends came to 11 bases. There are 14 residues in the CDR3. Noted time point: patch test 1, 2 weeks after DPC sensitization. The sample's treatment: therapeutic diphenylcyclopropenone sensitization with weekly scalp DPC.

The sequence was collected from a woman in her 30s with alopecia areata. Some clones in this sample may be carry-over from other donors' samples. The V and J genes are TRBV2 and TRBJ1-5, with no clear D. The sample in question was whole blood, obtained in connection with sensitization to the hapten diphenylcyclopropenone (DPC). The CDR3 spells CASSDVKRDQPQHF. In DNA, the CDR3 is TGTGCCAGCAGTGATGTGAAACGCGATCAGCCCCAGCATTTT.